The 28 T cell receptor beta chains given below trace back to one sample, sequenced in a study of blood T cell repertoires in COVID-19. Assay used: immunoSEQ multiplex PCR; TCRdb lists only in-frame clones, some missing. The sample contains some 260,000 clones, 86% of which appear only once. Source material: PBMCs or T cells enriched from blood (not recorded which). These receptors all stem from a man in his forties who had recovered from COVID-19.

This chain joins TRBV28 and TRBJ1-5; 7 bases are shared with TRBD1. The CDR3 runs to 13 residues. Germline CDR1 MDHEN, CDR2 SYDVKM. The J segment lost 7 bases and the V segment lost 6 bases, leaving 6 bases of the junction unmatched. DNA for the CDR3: TGTGCCAGCAGGCGACAGGGTGAACAGCCCCAGCATTTT. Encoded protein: CASRRQGEQPQHF.

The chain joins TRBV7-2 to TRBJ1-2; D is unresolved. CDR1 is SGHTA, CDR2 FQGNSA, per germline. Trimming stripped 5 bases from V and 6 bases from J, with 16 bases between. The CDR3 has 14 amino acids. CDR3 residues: CASSIPPENHGYTF. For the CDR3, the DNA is TGTGCCAGCAGCATACCCCCAGAAAACCATGGCTACACCTTC.

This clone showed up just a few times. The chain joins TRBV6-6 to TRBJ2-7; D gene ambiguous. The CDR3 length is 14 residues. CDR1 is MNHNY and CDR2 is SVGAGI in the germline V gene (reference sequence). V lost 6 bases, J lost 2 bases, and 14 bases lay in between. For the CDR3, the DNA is TGTGCCAGCAGCAAAGTTAGCCCGACCTACGAGCAGTACTTC. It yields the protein CASSKVSPTYEQYF.

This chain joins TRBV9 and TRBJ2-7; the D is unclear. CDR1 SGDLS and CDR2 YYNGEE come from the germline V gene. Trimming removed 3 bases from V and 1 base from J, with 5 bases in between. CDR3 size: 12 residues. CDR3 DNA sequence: TGTGCCAGCAGCGGACAATCCTACGAGCAGTACTTC. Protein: CASSGQSYEQYF. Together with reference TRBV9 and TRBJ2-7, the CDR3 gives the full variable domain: DSGVTQTPKHLITATGQRVTLRCSPRSGDLSVYWYQQSLDQGLQFLIQYYNGEERAKGNILERFSAQQFPDLHSELNLSSLELGDSALYFCASSGQSYEQYFGPGTRLTVT.

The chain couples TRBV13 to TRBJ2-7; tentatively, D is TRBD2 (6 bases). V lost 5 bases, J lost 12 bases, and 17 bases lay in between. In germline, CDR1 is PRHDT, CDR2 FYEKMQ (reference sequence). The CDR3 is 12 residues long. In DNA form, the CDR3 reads TGTGCCAGCAGCCTCCGGGACTCTTTTTTGTACTTC. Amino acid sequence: CASSLRDSFLYF.

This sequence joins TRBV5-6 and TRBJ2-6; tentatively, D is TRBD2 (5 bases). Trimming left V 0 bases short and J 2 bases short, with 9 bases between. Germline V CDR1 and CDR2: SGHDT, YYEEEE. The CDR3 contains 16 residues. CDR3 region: CASSLAGMPGANVLTF. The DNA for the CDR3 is TGTGCCAGCAGCTTGGCGGGGATGCCTGGGGCCAACGTCCTGACTTTC. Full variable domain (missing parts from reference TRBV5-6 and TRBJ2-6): DAGVTQSPTHLIKTRGQQVTLRCSPKSGHDTVSWYQQALGQGPQFIFQYYEEEERQRGNFPDRFSGHQFPNYSSELNVNALLLGDSALYLCASSLAGMPGANVLTFGAGSRLTVL.

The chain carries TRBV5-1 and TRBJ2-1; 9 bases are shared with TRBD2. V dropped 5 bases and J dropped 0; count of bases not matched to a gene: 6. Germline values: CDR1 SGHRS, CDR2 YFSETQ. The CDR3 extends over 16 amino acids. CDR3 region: CASSPLAGSSYNEQFF. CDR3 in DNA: TGCGCCAGCAGTCCCCTAGCGGGAAGCTCCTACAATGAGCAGTTCTTC.

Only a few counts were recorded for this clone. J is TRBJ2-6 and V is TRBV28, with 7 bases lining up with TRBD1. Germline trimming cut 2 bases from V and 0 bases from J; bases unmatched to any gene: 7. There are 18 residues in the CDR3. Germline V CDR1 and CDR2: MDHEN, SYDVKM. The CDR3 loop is CASSLLQGEPSGANVLTF. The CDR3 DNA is TGTGCCAGCAGTTTACTTCAGGGGGAACCCTCTGGGGCCAACGTCCTGACTTTC.

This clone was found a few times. CDR3 sequence: CASSAGPGQESEQYF. DNA of the CDR3: TGTGCCAGCAGCGCCGGACCGGGACAGGAAAGCGAGCAGTACTTC. The chain combines TRBV9 with TRBJ2-7, with TRBD1 identical over 8 bases. Per the germline V gene, CDR1 is SGDLS and CDR2 is YYNGEE. V was clipped by 3 bases and J by 6 bases; unmatched bases: 11. The CDR3 has 15 amino acids.

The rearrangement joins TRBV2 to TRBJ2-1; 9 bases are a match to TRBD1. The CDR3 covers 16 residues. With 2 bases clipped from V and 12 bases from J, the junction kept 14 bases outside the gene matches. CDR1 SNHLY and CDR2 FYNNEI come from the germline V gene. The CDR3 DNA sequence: TGTGCCAGCAGTGAATCCATCGGTGGGACAGGGTATCCGCAGTTCTTC. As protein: CASSESIGGTGYPQFF.

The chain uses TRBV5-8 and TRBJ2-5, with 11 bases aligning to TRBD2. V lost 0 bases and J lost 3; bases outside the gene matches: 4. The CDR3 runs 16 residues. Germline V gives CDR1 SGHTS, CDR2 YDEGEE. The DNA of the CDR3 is TGTGCCAGCAGCTTGGGGGGGACTAGCGGTAAAGAGACCCAGTACTTC. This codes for CASSLGGTSGKETQYF.

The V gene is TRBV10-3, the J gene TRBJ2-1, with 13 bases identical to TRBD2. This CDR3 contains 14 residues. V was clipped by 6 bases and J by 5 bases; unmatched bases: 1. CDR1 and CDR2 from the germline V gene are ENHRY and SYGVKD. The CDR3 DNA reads TGTGCCATCAGGGGACTAGCGGGGAACAATGAGCAGTTCTTC. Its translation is CAIRGLAGNNEQFF.

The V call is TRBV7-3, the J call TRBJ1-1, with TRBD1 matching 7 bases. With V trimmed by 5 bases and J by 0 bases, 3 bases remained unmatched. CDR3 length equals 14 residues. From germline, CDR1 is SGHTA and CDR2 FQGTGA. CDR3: CASSPTGLNTEAFF. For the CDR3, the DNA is TGTGCCAGCAGCCCGACAGGGTTGAACACTGAAGCTTTCTTT. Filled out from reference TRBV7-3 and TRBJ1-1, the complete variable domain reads GAGVSQTPSNKVTEKGKYVELRCDPISGHTALYWYRQSLGQGPEFLIYFQGTGAADDSGLPNDRFFAVRPEGSVSTLKIQRTERGDSAVYLCASSPTGLNTEAFFGQGTRLTVV.

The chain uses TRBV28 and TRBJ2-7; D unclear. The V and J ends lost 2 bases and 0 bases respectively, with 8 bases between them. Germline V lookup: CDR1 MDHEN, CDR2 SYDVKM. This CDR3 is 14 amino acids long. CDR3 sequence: CASSLGGGSYEQYF. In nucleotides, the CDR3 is TGTGCCAGCAGTTTAGGCGGCGGCTCCTACGAGCAGTACTTC.

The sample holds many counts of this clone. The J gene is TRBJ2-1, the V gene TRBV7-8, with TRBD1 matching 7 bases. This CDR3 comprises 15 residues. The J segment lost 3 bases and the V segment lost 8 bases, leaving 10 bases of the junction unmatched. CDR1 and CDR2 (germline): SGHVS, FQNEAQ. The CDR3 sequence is CASLRGLLIYNEQFF. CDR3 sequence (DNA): TGTGCCAGCCTTAGGGGGCTCCTCATCTACAATGAGCAGTTCTTC.

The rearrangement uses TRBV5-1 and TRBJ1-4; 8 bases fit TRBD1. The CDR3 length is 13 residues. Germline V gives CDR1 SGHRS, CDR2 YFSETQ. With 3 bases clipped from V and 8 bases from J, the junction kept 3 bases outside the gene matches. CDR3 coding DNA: TGCGCCAGCAGCTGGACAGGGAACGAAAAACTGTTTTTT. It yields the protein CASSWTGNEKLFF.

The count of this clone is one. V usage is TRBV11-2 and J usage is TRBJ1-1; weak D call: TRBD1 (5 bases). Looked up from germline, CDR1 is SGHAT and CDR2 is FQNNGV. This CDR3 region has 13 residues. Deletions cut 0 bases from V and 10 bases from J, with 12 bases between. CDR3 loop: CASSLDRAVGAFF. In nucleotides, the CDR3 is TGTGCCAGCAGCTTAGACAGGGCGGTGGGAGCTTTCTTT.

CDR3 in DNA: TGTGCCAGCAGCGTGTCGGGACAGGGTAATTCACCCCTCCACTTT. The encoded protein is CASSVSGQGNSPLHF. This chain connects TRBV9 to TRBJ1-6; 9 bases fit TRBD1. CDR3 size: 15 residues. After removal of 2 bases from V and 6 bases from J, the junction contained 3 bases not matched to a gene. Germline V gene sequence: CDR1 SGDLS, CDR2 YYNGEE.

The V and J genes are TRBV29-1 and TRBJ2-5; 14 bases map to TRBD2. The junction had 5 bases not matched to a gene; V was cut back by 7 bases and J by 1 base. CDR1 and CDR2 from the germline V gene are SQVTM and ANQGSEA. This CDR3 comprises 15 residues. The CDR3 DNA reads TGCAGCGCGGATGGACTAGCGGGGGGCCAAGAGACCCAGTACTTC. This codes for CSADGLAGGQETQYF.

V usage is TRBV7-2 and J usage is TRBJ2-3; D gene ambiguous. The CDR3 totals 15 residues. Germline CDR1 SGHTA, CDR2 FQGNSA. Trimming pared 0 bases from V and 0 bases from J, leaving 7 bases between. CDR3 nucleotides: TGTGCCAGCAGCTTAGCATCCGGTAGCACAGATACGCAGTATTTT. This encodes CASSLASGSTDTQYF.

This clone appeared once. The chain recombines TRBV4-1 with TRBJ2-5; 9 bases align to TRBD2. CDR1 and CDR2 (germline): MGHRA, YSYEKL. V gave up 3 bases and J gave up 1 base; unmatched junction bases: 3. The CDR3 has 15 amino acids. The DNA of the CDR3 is TGCGCCAGCAGCCAGAGACTAGCGGTCCAAGAGACCCAGTACTTC. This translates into CASSQRLAVQETQYF.

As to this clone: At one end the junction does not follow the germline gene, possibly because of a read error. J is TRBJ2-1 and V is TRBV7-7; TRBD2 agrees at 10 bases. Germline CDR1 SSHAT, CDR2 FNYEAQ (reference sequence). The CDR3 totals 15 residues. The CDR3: CASSPAGGIFSEQFF. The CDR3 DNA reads TGTGCTAGCAGCCCAGCGGGGGGGATTTTTAGTGAGCAGTTCTTC.

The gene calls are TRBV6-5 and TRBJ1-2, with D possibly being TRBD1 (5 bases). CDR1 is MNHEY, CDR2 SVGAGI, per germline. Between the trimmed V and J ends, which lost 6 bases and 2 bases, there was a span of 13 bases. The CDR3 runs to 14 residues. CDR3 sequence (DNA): TGTGCCAGCAGAGATACAGGACCCAACTATGGCTACACCTTC. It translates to CASRDTGPNYGYTF.

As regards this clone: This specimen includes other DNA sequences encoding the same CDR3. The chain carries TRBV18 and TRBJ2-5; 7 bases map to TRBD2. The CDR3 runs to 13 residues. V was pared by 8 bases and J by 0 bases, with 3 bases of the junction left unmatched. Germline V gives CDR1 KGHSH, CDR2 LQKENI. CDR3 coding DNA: TGTGCCAGCAGCGGGACGGACCAAGAGACCCAGTACTTC. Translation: CASSGTDQETQYF.

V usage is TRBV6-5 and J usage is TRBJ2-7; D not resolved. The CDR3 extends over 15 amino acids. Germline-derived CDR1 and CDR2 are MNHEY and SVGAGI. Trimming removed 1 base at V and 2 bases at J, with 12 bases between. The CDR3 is CASSYFSNPTYEQYF. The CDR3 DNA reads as TGTGCCAGCAGTTACTTCTCCAACCCTACCTACGAGCAGTACTTC.

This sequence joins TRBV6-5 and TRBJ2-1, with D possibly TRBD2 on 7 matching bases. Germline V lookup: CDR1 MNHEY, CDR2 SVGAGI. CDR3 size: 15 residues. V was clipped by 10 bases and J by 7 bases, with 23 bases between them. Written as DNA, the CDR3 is TGTGCCACAACAGCAAGAGGGGGGGCCATAAATGAGCAGTTCTTC. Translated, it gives CATTARGGAINEQFF.

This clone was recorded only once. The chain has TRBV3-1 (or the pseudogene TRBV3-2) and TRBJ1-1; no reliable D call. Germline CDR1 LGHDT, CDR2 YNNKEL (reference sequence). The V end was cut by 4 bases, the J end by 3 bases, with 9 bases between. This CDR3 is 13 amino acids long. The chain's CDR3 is CASSPNLDTEAFF. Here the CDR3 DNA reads TGTGCCAGCAGCCCCAACTTAGACACTGAAGCTTTCTTT.

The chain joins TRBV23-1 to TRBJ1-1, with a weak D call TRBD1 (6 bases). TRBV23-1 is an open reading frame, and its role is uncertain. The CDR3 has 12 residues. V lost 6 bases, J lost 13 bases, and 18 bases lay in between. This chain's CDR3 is CASSPRTDGGFF. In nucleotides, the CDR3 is TGCGCCAGCAGCCCTCGGACAGATGGTGGTTTCTTT.